These T cell receptor beta chains were read from a single sample in a study of blood T cell repertoires in COVID-19. Sequencing was performed with immunoSEQ multiplex PCR; in TCRdb, only in-frame clones are kept and a portion is missing. Among approximately 300,000 clones listed, about nine tenths were seen once. Sequenced material: PBMCs or T cells enriched from blood (not recorded which). These receptor sequences come from a young woman who had recovered from COVID-19. The CDR3 runs from the conserved cysteine through the conserved F or W. Each record gives: J gene, V gene, D gene, clone size, CDR3 DNA, CDR3 protein. The D gene is left open where the match is weak. Expanded clones are given a class, and other clones once, few, many or no size at all.

TRBJ1-1 TRBV7-6 NA once TGTGCCAGCAGCTTAGATGGGGCACGGAACACTGAAGCTTTCTTT CASSLDGARNTEAFF
TRBJ2-1 TRBV5-8 TRBD2 NA TGTGCCAGCGGCCTTCGGGGGGTGCAGTTCTTC CASGLRGVQFF
TRBJ2-3 TRBV27 TRBD1 few TGTGCCAGCAGTTTGCAGGGGGCTACCTTTTTGGATACGCAGTATTTT CASSLQGATFLDTQYF
TRBJ2-1 TRBV7-6 TRBD2 NA TGTGCCAGCAGCTTAAGGGGTGGTAGCGGGATGGGCTACAATGAGCAGTTCTTC CASSLRGGSGMGYNEQFF
TRBJ2-1 TRBV15 NA NA TGTGCCACCAGCAGAGAAACCACGGGCAATGAGCAGTTCTTC CATSRETTGNEQFF
TRBJ1-5 TRBV24-1 NA NA TGTGCCACCAGTACGGGGGACCCCGGGCATCAGCCCCAGCATTTT CATSTGDPGHQPQHF
TRBJ1-1 TRBV6-2/TRBV6-3 NA few TGTGCCAGCAGCATACAGGGTAAAGCTTTCTTT CASSIQGKAFF
TRBJ2-7 TRBV9 NA NA TGTGCCAGCAGCCCTACCGTAGCCTACGAGCAGTACTTC CASSPTVAYEQYF
TRBJ2-3 TRBV7-2 NA NA TGTGCCAGCAGCTTTGGGGCGGGGGCGTTAAGCACAGATACGCAGTATTTT CASSFGAGALSTDTQYF
TRBJ2-2 TRBV9 NA NA TGTGCCAGCAGCCCCAGAACGAACACCGGGGAGCTGTTTTTT CASSPRTNTGELFF
TRBJ2-1 TRBV11-3 TRBD2 NA TGTGCCAGCAGCTATCTAGCGGGAAACTACAATGAGCAGTTCTTC CASSYLAGNYNEQFF
TRBJ1-2 TRBV30 NA NA TGTGCCGGGAGTCTAGGGGCTAACTATGGCTACACCTTC CAGSLGANYGYTF
TRBJ1-2 TRBV11-2 TRBD1 NA TGTGCCAGCACTTTAGGGGGCCAAGGCTACACCTTC CASTLGGQGYTF
TRBJ1-5 TRBV30 NA NA TGTGCCTCCTCCCAGGTATCAGGTCAGCCCCAGCATTTT CASSQVSGQPQHF
TRBJ1-3 TRBV9 NA NA TGTGCCAGCAGCGTAGACCAGGGAGGTCGGAGCTCTGGAAACACCATATATTTT CASSVDQGGRSSGNTIYF
TRBJ2-3 TRBV7-6 TRBD2 NA TGTGCCAGCAGCTTAGGGGCTAGCGGGGGGAGCACAGATACGCAGTATTTT CASSLGASGGSTDTQYF
TRBJ1-4 TRBV3-1/TRBV3-2 NA NA TGTGCCAGCAGCCAAAAATTTGCCCAGGCCGCAACTAATGAAAAACTGTTTTTT CASSQKFAQAATNEKLFF
TRBJ1-2 TRBV19 TRBD1 NA TGTGCCAGTAGTCAGCGGGACAGGGATGGCTACACCTTC CASSQRDRDGYTF
TRBJ1-2 TRBV15 NA once TGTGCCACCAGCAGAGATCCCCTCGAGCCTCCCGGCTACACCTTC CATSRDPLEPPGYTF
TRBJ2-2 TRBV7-2 NA NA TGTGCCAGCAGCTTATCTGGGGAGCTGTTTTTT CASSLSGELFF
TRBJ1-5 TRBV7-9 TRBD1 NA TGTGCCAGCAGCTCCGGACAGGGCAATAACGAGCCCCAGCATTTT CASSSGQGNNEPQHF
TRBJ1-1 TRBV5-4 NA NA TGTGCCAGCAGCGACATAACAGGTGAAGCTTTCTTT CASSDITGEAFF
TRBJ2-7 TRBV7-2 NA NA TGTGCCAGCAGCCAAGGACTGAATTACGAGCAGTACTTC CASSQGLNYEQYF
TRBJ2-1 TRBV6-2/TRBV6-3 NA NA TGTGCCAGCAGTGTCCTAGAGGTTAGTGAGCAGTTCTTC CASSVLEVSEQFF
TRBJ2-7 TRBV3-1/TRBV3-2 TRBD2 NA TGTGCCAGCAGCCAAGCCGGACTAGCGGTCTACGAGCAGTACTTC CASSQAGLAVYEQYF
TRBJ1-1 TRBV28 TRBD1 NA TGTGCCAGCAGTTTACCCGGACAGGGGGCAGGTAGTACTGAAGCTTTCTTT CASSLPGQGAGSTEAFF
TRBJ1-1 TRBV14 NA NA TGTGCCAGCAGCCCCTCCACAGGTATTCGGGACACTGAAGCTTTCTTT CASSPSTGIRDTEAFF
TRBJ1-1 TRBV9 NA NA TGTGCCAGCAGCGTAGGGGGCAAGAACACTGAAGCTTTCTTT CASSVGGKNTEAFF
TRBJ1-1 TRBV27 NA once TGTGCCAGCAGTCCACCCTACCAGGGGAAAGCTTTCTTT CASSPPYQGKAFF
TRBJ2-7 TRBV12-3/TRBV12-4 TRBD1 NA TGTGCCAGCAGTTTAAACAGGGGTCGCGAGCAGTACTTC CASSLNRGREQYF
TRBJ1-6 TRBV9 TRBD1 NA TGTGCCAGCAGCGTAGAGGGGGCGCGTGCATCACCCCTCCACTTT CASSVEGARASPLHF
TRBJ2-7 TRBV29-1 NA NA TGCAGCGTTGAGCAGGACACCGATTACGAGCAGTACTTC CSVEQDTDYEQYF
TRBJ2-5 TRBV6-1 TRBD2 NA TGTGCCAGCAGTGACCTGGGGGGGACCCCAGAGACCCAGTACTTC CASSDLGGTPETQYF
TRBJ2-3 TRBV14 TRBD2 NA TGTGCCAGCAGCCAAGGAGGACTAGCGGGGGGCACAGATACGCAGTATTTT CASSQGGLAGGTDTQYF
TRBJ1-2 TRBV9 TRBD1 NA TGTGCCAGCACCGTCAGGGACAGGGGGCATGGCTACACCTTC CASTVRDRGHGYTF
TRBJ1-2 TRBV7-9 NA few TGTGCCAGCAGCTTAGCGGGAGGGACTAACTATGGCTACACCTTC CASSLAGGTNYGYTF
TRBJ1-4 TRBV5-1 TRBD1 NA TGCGCCAGCGCCTCGGGACAGATGTTTGGAGAAAAACTGTTTTTT CASASGQMFGEKLFF
TRBJ1-5 TRBV30 NA NA TGTGCCTGGAATCCGCAGGGAGGCCAGCCCCAGCATTTT CAWNPQGGQPQHF
TRBJ2-2 TRBV5-4 TRBD1 once TGTGCCAGCAGCTTTTTTACAGGGGGCACCGGGGAGCTGTTTTTT CASSFFTGGTGELFF
TRBJ2-2 TRBV14 NA NA TGTGCCAGCAAACCAACCAACCCGGGACATTATCTTACCGGGGAGCTGTTTTTT CASKPTNPGHYLTGELFF
TRBJ1-2 TRBV7-2 NA NA TGTGCCAGCAGACGAGGGGGAGGGGATGGCTACACCTTC CASRRGGGDGYTF
TRBJ2-2 TRBV5-1 NA once TGCGCCAGCAGCCACGCCGCGGTAGAGGAGCTGTTTTTT CASSHAAVEELFF
TRBJ2-7 TRBV5-1 TRBD2 NA TGCGCCAGCAGGCCAGCGGGAGATGGGGGCGAGCAGTACTTC CASRPAGDGGEQYF
TRBJ2-1 TRBV18 TRBD1 NA TGTGCCAGCTCACCCGGACAGGGTTTGTACAATGAGCAGTTCTTC CASSPGQGLYNEQFF
TRBJ2-7 TRBV29-1 TRBD2 NA TGCAGCGTTTGTAGCGGGACATCCTACGAGCAGTACTTC CSVCSGTSYEQYF
TRBJ1-1 TRBV28 NA NA TGTGCCAGCAGTTTGCCCCCCGCTATGAACACTGAAGCTTTCTTT CASSLPPAMNTEAFF
TRBJ2-1 TRBV27 NA NA TGTGCCAGCAGCCCCACAGGGCCTCGGCCAATTGAGCAGTTCTTC CASSPTGPRPIEQFF
TRBJ2-1 TRBV6-6 TRBD2 NA TGTGCCAGCAGTTACCCGGGGAGGGCCCGTTATGAGCAGTTCTTC CASSYPGRARYEQFF
TRBJ1-2 TRBV9 NA once TGTGCCAGCAGCGTAGAAGATGCCTCGGGTGGCTACACCTTC CASSVEDASGGYTF
TRBJ1-5 TRBV4-1 NA few TGCGCCAGCAGCCAAGATGGGGCAGACTATCAGCCCCAGCATTTT CASSQDGADYQPQHF
TRBJ1-3 TRBV28 TRBD1 NA TGTGCCAGCAGTCCACAGGGGGACTCTGGAAACACCATATATTTT CASSPQGDSGNTIYF
TRBJ1-2 TRBV6-2/TRBV6-3 TRBD1 NA TGTGCCAGCAGTCGACAGGGTTCTAACTATGGCTACACCTTC CASSRQGSNYGYTF
TRBJ2-2 TRBV11-2 NA NA TGTGCCAGCAGCCTACGTCACACCGGGGAGCTGTTTTTT CASSLRHTGELFF